These 17 T cell receptor beta chains share one sample of origin, sequenced in a study of cytomegalovirus exposure and HLA in healthy donors. A multiplex PCR was run with 60 Vbeta primers and 13 Jbeta primers. Measured with immunoSEQ multiplex PCR; TCRdb has only the in-frame clones, and not every one. This sample has around 130,000 clones, with around 75% found just once. Sequenced material: PBMCs. Source of these receptors: a middle-aged woman in good health and CMV-seropositive.

This chain uses TRBV30 with TRBJ1-6; 8 nucleotides match TRBD1. After removal of 5 bases from V and 6 bases from J, the junction contained 0 bases not matched to a gene. Germline V lookup: CDR1 GTSNPN, CDR2 SVGIG (reference sequence). This CDR3 has 12 residues. The CDR3 DNA reads TGTGCCTGGGGGACAGGTAATTCACCCCTCCACTTT. It yields the protein CAWGTGNSPLHF. The entire variable domain, with the rest obtained from reference TRBV30 and TRBJ1-6, is as follows: SQTIHQWPATLVQPVGSPLSLECTVEGTSNPNLYWYRQAAGRGLQLLFYSVGIGQISSEVPQNLSASRPQDRQFILSSKKLLLSDSGFYLCAWGTGNSPLHFGNGTRLTVT.

The CDR3 coding sequence is TGTGCCAGCAGCGCCGTTTATGGCTACACCTTC. Its protein is CASSAVYGYTF. V and J are TRBV9 and TRBJ1-2; unclear D gene. Trimming pared 3 bases from V and 5 bases from J, leaving 5 bases between. This CDR3 is built from 11 residues. From germline, CDR1 is SGDLS and CDR2 YYNGEE.

This clone was recorded once. The rearrangement joins TRBV28 to TRBJ2-5, with D possibly matching TRBD1 (6 bases). The J call may be incorrect, as the DNA end agrees better with TRBJ2-7. Germline V gives CDR1 MDHEN, CDR2 SYDVKM. The CDR3 consists of 14 residues. The CDR3 DNA reads TGTGCCAGCAGTTTTGGTAAAGGGGGATACGAGCAGTACTTC. This sequence encodes CASSFGKGGYEQYF.

The rearrangement uses TRBV5-1 and TRBJ2-3, with a possible D match to TRBD1 (6 bases). Deletions cut 0 bases from V and 4 bases from J, with 9 bases between. The CDR3 runs to 14 residues. Germline CDR1 is SGHRS and CDR2 is YFSETQ. The CDR3 region has the DNA TGCGCCAGCAGCTTGGCCCAGGGGCCAGATACGCAGTATTTT. As protein: CASSLAQGPDTQYF.

The V gene is TRBV6-6, the J gene TRBJ2-7; TRBD1 agrees at 10 bases. Germline loops: CDR1 MNHNY, CDR2 SVGAGI (reference sequence). J gave up 2 bases and V 6 bases, and 4 bases lay outside the gene matches. The CDR3 length is 14 residues. Here the CDR3 reads CASRGQGTTYEQYF. The CDR3 DNA follows: TGTGCCAGCAGGGGACAGGGGACTACCTACGAGCAGTACTTC.

This rearrangement joins TRBV4-1 to TRBJ2-5, with 11 bases identical to TRBD1. This CDR3 has 17 amino acids. The germline V gene has CDR1 MGHRA and CDR2 YSYEKL. V dropped 0 bases and J dropped 4; count of bases not matched to a gene: 7. The CDR3 sequence: CASSQEGTGGIGETQYF. For the CDR3, the DNA is TGCGCCAGCAGCCAAGAAGGGACAGGGGGTATCGGAGAGACCCAGTACTTC.

V is TRBV27 and J is TRBJ2-7, with 9 nucleotides matching TRBD1. V shed 5 bases, J shed 1 base, and the junction held 9 bases outside the gene matches. The CDR3 sequence is 16 residues long. CDR1 MNHEY and CDR2 SMNVEV come from the germline V gene (reference sequence). The CDR3 sequence is CASSPPPGTGSYEQYF. CDR3 bases: TGTGCCAGCAGTCCCCCCCCCGGGACAGGGTCCTACGAGCAGTACTTC.

The chain is built from TRBV25-1 and TRBJ2-7; D is ambiguous. V gave up 1 base and J gave up 0 bases, with 16 bases separating them. This CDR3 contains 17 residues. Looked up from germline, CDR1 is MGHDK and CDR2 is SYGVNS. The CDR3: CASSESIRRNDSYEQYF. In DNA, the CDR3 is TGTGCCAGCAGTGAATCAATCCGCAGGAATGACTCCTACGAGCAGTACTTC.

The J gene is TRBJ1-2, the V gene TRBV6-1; D is perhaps TRBD1 (6 bases). The CDR3 spans 14 residues. Germline lookup yields CDR1 MNHNS and CDR2 SASEGT. Trimming took off 7 bases at V and 0 bases at J, with 12 bases between the two ends. The CDR3 DNA reads as TGTGCCAGCACCGAGGGGACAACTAACTATGGCTACACCTTC. This encodes CASTEGTTNYGYTF.

There are a few counts of this clone. The chain uses TRBV9 and TRBJ2-7; D call uncertain. V gave up 0 bases and J gave up 0 bases, with 7 bases separating them. The length of the CDR3 is 14 residues. Germline CDR1 is SGDLS and CDR2 is YYNGEE. CDR3 loop: CASSVGQFSYEQYF. DNA of the CDR3: TGTGCCAGCAGCGTAGGGCAGTTCTCCTACGAGCAGTACTTC.

This clone showed up just a few times. V and J are TRBV27 and TRBJ2-1; no clear D. V was pared by 6 bases and J by 4 bases, with 16 bases between. CDR3 size: 15 residues. In germline, CDR1 is MNHEY, CDR2 SMNVEV (reference sequence). CDR3 nucleotides: TGTGCCAGCAGCCCTCCTAGGTTAGGTTACAATGAGCAGTTCTTC. Residues: CASSPPRLGYNEQFF.

V and J are TRBV7-9 and TRBJ2-3; D possibly corresponds to TRBD1 (5 bases). From germline, CDR1 is SEHNR and CDR2 FQNEAQ (reference sequence). The CDR3 spans 15 residues. V lost 6 bases to trimming and J lost 2 bases, with 15 bases between them. This CDR3 is CASRTTAKPTDTQYF. As DNA, the CDR3 is TGTGCCAGCAGGACGACAGCCAAACCCACAGATACGCAGTATTTT. Based on the CDR3 plus reference TRBV7-9 and TRBJ2-3, the full variable domain is DTGVSQNPRHKITKRGQNVTFRCDPISEHNRLYWYRQTLGQGPEFLTYFQNEAQLEKSRLLSDRFSAERPKGSFSTLEIQRTEQGDSAMYLCASRTTAKPTDTQYFGPGTRLTVL.

The chain combines TRBV5-1 with TRBJ2-7, with D perhaps TRBD1 (5 bases). V lost 0 bases, J lost 2 bases, and 12 bases lay in between. Germline-derived CDR1 and CDR2 are SGHRS and YFSETQ. The CDR3 spans 15 residues. CDR3 sequence reads: CASSLGRGNAYEQYF. CDR3 in DNA: TGCGCCAGCAGCTTGGGAAGGGGAAATGCCTACGAGCAGTACTTC. Variable domain in full (rest from reference TRBV5-1 and TRBJ2-7): KAGVTQTPRYLIKTRGQQVTLSCSPISGHRSVSWYQQTPGQGLQFLFEYFSETQRNKGNFPGRFSGRQFSNSRSEMNVSTLELGDSALYLCASSLGRGNAYEQYFGPGTRLTVT.

The rearrangement links TRBV19 to TRBJ2-1; 12 bases align to TRBD2. The V gene end was trimmed by 4 bases and the J gene end by 3 bases; junction bases not matched to a gene: 10. Per germline, CDR1 LNHDA and CDR2 SQIVND (reference sequence). The CDR3 has 18 amino acids. Here the CDR3 DNA reads TGTGCCAGTAGTACCGACCCGACTAGCGGGAGTATCTACAATGAGCAGTTCTTC. This codes for CASSTDPTSGSIYNEQFF.

The genes are TRBV7-9 and TRBJ1-5; D is unclear. CDR3 length: 15 amino acids. V lost 3 bases, J lost 2 bases, and 11 bases lay in between. Germline values: CDR1 SEHNR, CDR2 FQNEAQ (reference sequence). The CDR3 region is CASSFEGRGNQPQHF. As DNA, the CDR3 is TGTGCCAGCAGCTTCGAGGGAAGGGGCAATCAGCCCCAGCATTTT. Full variable domain (remainder filled in from reference TRBV7-9 and TRBJ1-5): DTGVSQNPRHKITKRGQNVTFRCDPISEHNRLYWYRQTLGQGPEFLTYFQNEAQLEKSRLLSDRFSAERPKGSFSTLEIQRTEQGDSAMYLCASSFEGRGNQPQHFGDGTRLSIL.

This sequence joins TRBV11-2 and TRBJ2-1; 7 nucleotides align to TRBD2. J lost 0 bases, V lost 0 bases, and 11 bases had no gene match. The germline CDR1 and CDR2 sequences are SGHAT and FQNNGV. The CDR3 extends over 19 amino acids. CDR3 coding DNA: TGTGCCAGCAGCTTAGATGGCGAAGCGGGGTTACCCTCCTACAATGAGCAGTTCTTC. Protein sequence: CASSLDGEAGLPSYNEQFF.

The chain joins TRBV5-1 to TRBJ2-1; 7 bases map to TRBD2. V gave up 4 bases and J gave up 2 bases; unmatched junction bases: 6. The germline gives CDR1 SGHRS, CDR2 YFSETQ. This CDR3 has 15 amino acids. The CDR3 bases are TGCGCCAGCAGCACTACCGGGGGGACCTACAATGAGCAGTTCTTC. This encodes CASSTTGGTYNEQFF. Together with reference TRBV5-1 and TRBJ2-1, the CDR3 gives the full variable domain: KAGVTQTPRYLIKTRGQQVTLSCSPISGHRSVSWYQQTPGQGLQFLFEYFSETQRNKGNFPGRFSGRQFSNSRSEMNVSTLELGDSALYLCASSTTGGTYNEQFFGPGTRLTVL.